This record looks at one T cell receptor (beta chain) sequence and its context. The junction and the germline gene differ at one end; a read error may be behind it. The authors made TCR beta cDNA from around 500 ng total RNA with a constant-region primer. Modified slightly, ARM-PCR produced TCR beta libraries over three nested multiplex PCR rounds. TRBV1-TRBV30 forward primers paired with a C-beta reverse primer were used in the first two PCR rounds, which ran 9 to 10 cycles each. TCRdb fed the multiplex PCR reads into MiXCR, producing one record per CDR3 protein. The sample includes roughly 78,000 distinct CDR3 sequences, 71% of them seen just once. The sample is drawn from a study of tumor-infiltrating lymphocytes in primary liver carcinoma. Germline CDR1 MGHRA, CDR2 YSYEKL. There are 14 residues in the CDR3. Between roughly 17 and 31 mg of unsorted bulk tissue served as the source from which RNA and DNA were co-extracted. Samples came from superior, inferior, lateral poles and tumor centre.

J is TRBJ2-5 and V is TRBV4-1; 12 bases map to TRBD1. The receptor was derived from an older woman with primary liver carcinoma and hepatitis B virus infection. Source material: liver tumor tissue from sampling region 4. Subset defined: tumor region T4, right-lateral pole. The CDR3 sequence: CASSRDRGRETQFF. The CDR3 DNA reads TGCGCCAGCAGCCGGGACAGGGGGCGAGAGACCCAGTTCTTT.